This T cell receptor (beta chain) was found in a study of blood T cell repertoires in COVID-19. Study details: From T cells, B-cell-depleted T cells, or PBMCs came the material, which was cDNA or gDNA.

The authors' processing: For nucleated cells, counts were estimated from reference gene primer amplification. Method: immunoSEQ multiplex PCR; TCRdb's copy keeps in-frame clones and lacks some. V and J calls and clone size come straight from that table; D and trimming were deduced from the DNA. The sample holds nearly 35,000 clones; roughly 93% are singletons and the top ten take more than 4%. Germline CDR1 GTSNPN, CDR2 SVGIG (reference sequence). The CDR3 sequence is 13 residues long. V shed 7 bases and J 6 bases; nucleotides not matched to a gene: 10. This clonotype originated in a human donor in a cohort sampled during active COVID-19. Sequenced: peripheral blood. The chain links TRBV30 to TRBJ1-1; 8 nucleotides match TRBD1. Here the CDR3 reads CASRDRRFAEAFF. DNA for the CDR3: TGTGCCTCCCGGGACAGGAGGTTCGCTGAAGCTTTCTTT.